Following are 21 T cell receptor beta chains from one sample sequenced in a study of T cell responses to AZD1222 COVID-19 vaccine. The method was immunoSEQ multiplex PCR; TCRdb's version includes in-frame clones alone and lacks a portion of them. The sample records over 100,000 clones, roughly 84% being singletons. The input for sequencing was peripheral blood, taken on day 0 of AZD1222 vaccination. All receptors derive from an adult in good health.

The chain carries TRBV28 and TRBJ2-2; a possible D gene is TRBD1 (5 bases). V shed 2 bases and J shed 1 base, with 5 bases lying between them. Germline CDR1 reads MDHEN; CDR2 reads SYDVKM. The CDR3 covers 14 residues. The CDR3 spells CASSLQGNTGELFF. The CDR3 DNA reads TGTGCCAGCAGTTTACAGGGGAACACCGGGGAGCTGTTTTTT.

V gene TRBV28 combines with J gene TRBJ1-2; 7 nucleotides align to TRBD1. The J segment lost 8 bases and the V segment lost 6 bases, leaving 12 bases of the junction unmatched. Germline CDR1 reads MDHEN; CDR2 reads SYDVKM. This CDR3 contains 14 residues. CDR3 residues: CASSPGGTALGYTF. As DNA, the CDR3 is TGTGCCAGCAGCCCGGGAGGGACAGCATTGGGCTACACCTTC.

The V and J genes are TRBV6-1 and TRBJ2-7; TRBD2 agrees at 8 bases. Germline V lookup: CDR1 MNHNS, CDR2 SASEGT. V trimming: 2 bases; J trimming: 1 base; junction bases outside the gene matches: 13. The CDR3 runs 18 residues. This chain's CDR3 is CASSEKRTSRPKSYEQYV. The CDR3 region has the DNA TGTGCCAGCAGTGAAAAGAGGACTAGCCGTCCGAAATCCTACGAGCAGTACGTC.

The chain recombines TRBV29-1 with TRBJ1-1; D not resolved. V was shortened by 8 bases and J by 3 bases, with 16 bases between the two germline ends. Germline loops: CDR1 SQVTM, CDR2 ANQGSEA. CDR3 length equals 13 residues. The DNA of the CDR3 is TGCAGCTTCGTGAGGGCAGAGGACACTGAAGCTTTCTTT. It encodes CSFVRAEDTEAFF.

J is TRBJ2-7 and V is TRBV3-1 (or the pseudogene TRBV3-2); D is uncertain. CDR3 length: 13 residues. Per germline, CDR1 LGHDT and CDR2 YNNKEL (reference sequence). With 2 bases removed from V and 7 bases from J, the gap between germline ends came to 12 bases. CDR3 sequence (DNA): TGTGCCAGCAGCCAATCGGTAGGAAGGGAGCAGTACTTC. Its translation is CASSQSVGREQYF.

The V and J genes are TRBV13 and TRBJ2-7, with D uncertain. CDR1 is PRHDT, CDR2 FYEKMQ, per germline (reference sequence). V lost 2 bases, J lost 6 bases, and 8 bases lay in between. This CDR3 is built from 12 residues. This chain's CDR3 is CASSLYRREQYF. The CDR3 DNA is TGTGCCAGCAGCTTATACCGTCGCGAGCAGTACTTC.

The CDR3 sequence is CASSLVPRGESGYTF. The CDR3 DNA follows: TGCGCCAGCAGCTTGGTCCCCAGGGGCGAATCCGGCTACACCTTC. The genes are TRBV5-1 and TRBJ1-2; D might be TRBD1 (6 bases). The CDR3 extends over 15 amino acids. Trimming shortened V by 0 bases and J by 8 bases, and 17 bases separated the two germline ends. Germline V gene data show CDR1 as SGHRS and CDR2 as YFSETQ.

The CDR3 DNA is TGTGCCAGCAGCCCCCTGACTAGCGGGGGCCACGAGCAGTACTTC. The encoded protein is CASSPLTSGGHEQYF. V gene TRBV9 combines with J gene TRBJ2-7; 12 nucleotides line up with TRBD2. This CDR3 comprises 15 residues. V shed 4 bases and J 5 bases; nucleotides not matched to a gene: 7. In germline, CDR1 is SGDLS, CDR2 YYNGEE.

This chain connects TRBV11-2 to TRBJ1-1; the D is unclear. The CDR3 has 12 residues. V lost 3 bases and J 7 bases, leaving 9 bases between the germline ends. Germline V gene sequence: CDR1 SGHAT, CDR2 FQNNGV. This CDR3 reads CASSLVRSEAFF. For the CDR3, the DNA is TGTGCCAGCAGCTTGGTTCGTAGTGAAGCTTTCTTT.

CDR3 amino acids: CASSTLGPGNTIYF. The CDR3 DNA follows: TGTGCCAGCAGCACCCTGGGCCCTGGAAACACCATATATTTT. V and J are TRBV3-1 (or the pseudogene TRBV3-2) and TRBJ1-3, with D hard to call. Germline V gene lookup returns CDR1 LGHDT and CDR2 YNNKEL (reference sequence). The CDR3 runs to 14 residues. Trimming pared 5 bases from V and 2 bases from J, leaving 10 bases between.

The rearrangement uses TRBV3-1 (or the pseudogene TRBV3-2) and TRBJ1-2, with D maybe TRBD1 (5 bases). Germline V gene sequence: CDR1 LGHDT, CDR2 YNNKEL (reference sequence). Trimming pared 1 base from V and 6 bases from J, leaving 9 bases between. The CDR3 is 13 amino acids. Written as DNA, the CDR3 is TGTGCCAGCAGCCAAGGGGTAGGGGATGGCTACACCTTC. Translated, it gives CASSQGVGDGYTF.

This chain uses TRBV5-1 with TRBJ2-5; TRBD2 aligns across 12 bases. CDR1 and CDR2 (germline): SGHRS, YFSETQ. This CDR3 has 15 residues. V was pared by 3 bases and J by 5 bases, with 5 bases of the junction left unmatched. The CDR3 sequence: CASSYLAGGRETQYF. As DNA, the CDR3 is TGCGCCAGCAGCTATCTAGCGGGGGGGCGTGAGACCCAGTACTTC.

The V gene is TRBV6-6, the J gene TRBJ2-2; D gene ambiguous. In germline, CDR1 is MNHNY, CDR2 SVGAGI (reference sequence). The V gene lost 2 bases and the J gene lost 1 base, with 5 bases spanning the gap. The CDR3 loop spans 14 amino acids. CDR3 sequence reads: CASSYAENTGELFF. Written as DNA, the CDR3 is TGTGCCAGCAGTTACGCCGAGAACACCGGGGAGCTGTTTTTT.

V usage is TRBV6-5 and J usage is TRBJ1-2, with D possibly being TRBD1 (6 bases). CDR3 length: 15 amino acids. V was pared by 7 bases and J by 3 bases, with 18 bases between. From germline, CDR1 is MNHEY and CDR2 SVGAGI. The chain's CDR3 is CASTAEQGFYYGYTF. CDR3 nucleotides: TGTGCCAGCACCGCCGAACAGGGATTCTACTATGGCTACACCTTC.

The genes are TRBV9 and TRBJ1-1; TRBD1 matches 7 bases. Looked up from germline, CDR1 is SGDLS and CDR2 is YYNGEE. V lost 4 bases, J lost 1 base, and 10 bases stayed unmatched. The CDR3 is 16 amino acids. CDR3 coding DNA: TGTGCCAGCAGCCCCCTGGGGACAGCTGGGAACACTGAAGCTTTCTTT. Its translation: CASSPLGTAGNTEAFF.

The V and J genes are TRBV14 and TRBJ2-7; D could derive from TRBD1 or TRBD2 (5 bases each). Looked up from germline, CDR1 is SGHDN and CDR2 is FVKESK. Trimming took off 3 bases at V and 3 bases at J, with 15 bases between the two ends. The length of the CDR3 is 15 residues. The CDR3 nucleotides read TGTGCCAGCAGCCACAGACCCGAGGGGTACTACGAGCAGTACTTC. Protein: CASSHRPEGYYEQYF. Full variable domain (rest looked up from reference TRBV14 and TRBJ2-7): EAGVTQFPSHSVIEKGQTVTLRCDPISGHDNLYWYRRVMGKEIKFLLHFVKESKQDESGMPNNRFLAERTGGTYSTLKVQPAELEDSGVYFCASSHRPEGYYEQYFGPGTRLTVT.

The chain uses TRBV5-5 and TRBJ2-7; D is unclear. Per germline, CDR1 SGHKS and CDR2 YYEKEE (reference sequence). The CDR3 is made up of 14 amino acids. Trimming took 0 bases from V and 2 from J, leaving 9 bases between them. The CDR3 protein is CASSLEYTAYEQYF. CDR3 nucleotide sequence: TGTGCCAGCAGCTTGGAATACACAGCCTACGAGCAGTACTTC.

This chain links TRBV4-3 with TRBJ2-2, with 7 positions matching TRBD1. Germline V gives CDR1 LGHNA, CDR2 YSLEER. The CDR3 totals 19 residues. Trimming cost V 8 bases and J 4 bases; bases outside gene matches: 22. The CDR3 nucleotides read TGCGCCAGCTCACTTACCCCACCTGGGACAGCCTTTAGCACCGGGGAGCTGTTTTTT. Residues: CASSLTPPGTAFSTGELFF.

This chain joins TRBV19 and TRBJ1-1, with D possibly TRBD1 on 5 matching bases. The CDR3 is 14 residues long. Germline V CDR1 and CDR2: LNHDA, SQIVND (reference sequence). The V gene lost 2 bases and the J gene lost 5 bases, with 12 bases spanning the gap. As DNA, the CDR3 is TGTGCCAGTAGTATATCGGGGGGGATAACTGAAGCTTTCTTT. Amino acids: CASSISGGITEAFF.

This clone was found once. The chain carries TRBV11-3 and TRBJ1-2; 8 nucleotides align to TRBD1. Germline CDR1 reads SGHNT; CDR2 reads YENEEA. V was clipped by 3 bases and J by 7 bases; unmatched bases: 1. The CDR3 runs to 12 residues. The CDR3 coding sequence is TGTGCCAGCAGCTTTGGACAGGGTGGCTACACCTTC. Its translation is CASSFGQGGYTF. The whole variable domain, remainder taken from reference TRBV11-3 and TRBJ1-2, is EAGVVQSPRYKIIEKKQPVAFWCNPISGHNTLYWYLQNLGQGPELLIRYENEEAVDDSQLPKDRFSAERLKGVDSTLKIQPAELGDSAVYLCASSFGQGGYTFGSGTRLTVV.

The CDR3 DNA sequence: TGTGCCAGCTCACTAAGGACAGCGAACACCGGGGAGCTGTTTTTT. The encoded protein is CASSLRTANTGELFF. The V call is TRBV18, the J call TRBJ2-2, with a possible D match to TRBD1 (6 bases). Germline V gene data show CDR1 as KGHSH and CDR2 as LQKENI. V shed 4 bases and J shed 0 bases, with 9 bases lying between them. This CDR3 region has 15 residues.